These T cell receptor beta chains were read from a single sample in a study of blood T cell repertoires in COVID-19. Using immunoSEQ multiplex PCR, the repertoire was profiled, and TCRdb retains in-frame clones only, with some absent. The sample consists of under 60,000 clones, approximately 80% of them appearing once. The specimen sequenced was peripheral blood. The source is a man between 60 and 75 years old with acute or convalescent COVID-19. Both conserved end residues are part of each CDR3. A D gene is named only where the DNA matches it firmly. Clone sizes are given selectively: once, few, many, or a class where the clone is expanded.

CDR3,DNA,J,V,size,length,D
CASSLYRDADTQYF,TGCGCCAGCAGCTTGTACAGGGATGCAGATACGCAGTATTTT,TRBJ2-3,TRBV5-1,-,14,-
CASSLLAGGPRNEQFF,TGCGCCAGCAGCTTGTTAGCGGGGGGGCCCCGCAATGAGCAGTTCTTC,TRBJ2-1,TRBV5-1,-,16,TRBD2
CAWSVQGSDTIYF,TGTGCCTGGAGTGTGCAGGGGTCTGACACCATATATTTT,TRBJ1-3,TRBV30,-,13,-
CASSVGGGDTEAFF,TGTGCCAGCAGCGTAGGAGGGGGGGACACTGAAGCTTTCTTT,TRBJ1-1,TRBV9,-,14,-
CAWSGPNGKWEQFF,TGTGCCTGGAGTGGACCTAACGGGAAATGGGAGCAGTTCTTC,TRBJ2-1,TRBV30,-,14,-
CCILVNTEAFF,TGCTGCATACTAGTGAACACTGAAGCTTTCTTT,TRBJ1-1,TRBV29-1,once,11,-
CASSLQGENSPLHF,TGTGCCAGCAGTTTACAGGGTGAGAATTCACCCCTCCACTTT,TRBJ1-6,TRBV7-2,-,14,-
CASSSFGGGRTDTQYF,TGCGCCAGCAGCTCCTTTGGCGGGGGGCGCACAGATACGCAGTATTTT,TRBJ2-3,TRBV5-1,-,16,TRBD2
CASSLMGGKETQYF,TGTGCCAGCAGTTTAATGGGGGGAAAGGAGACCCAGTACTTC,TRBJ2-5,TRBV27,-,14,-
CASSWTGLGYTF,TGTGCCAGCAGTTGGACAGGGTTAGGCTACACCTTC,TRBJ1-2,TRBV28,-,12,TRBD1
CATSDPWTGNYGYTF,TGTGCCACCAGTGATCCTTGGACAGGGAACTATGGCTACACCTTC,TRBJ1-2,TRBV24-1,-,15,TRBD1
CASSAGQLKAFF,TGTGCCAGCAGCGCGGGACAGTTAAAAGCTTTCTTT,TRBJ1-1,TRBV5-6,-,12,TRBD1
CASSFRLAGGPQFF,TGTGCCAGCAGCTTCAGATTAGCGGGGGGGCCTCAGTTCTTC,TRBJ2-1,TRBV11-2,once,14,TRBD2
CASSSRYGYTF,TGTGCCAGCTCTAGTCGGTATGGCTACACCTTC,TRBJ1-2,TRBV12-3/TRBV12-4,-,11,-
CASSGLLSTDTQYF,TGTGCCAGCAGTGGACTACTGAGCACAGATACGCAGTATTTT,TRBJ2-3,TRBV27,-,14,-
CASSFLADTQYF,TGTGCCAGCAGCTTTCTAGCGGATACGCAGTATTTT,TRBJ2-3,TRBV5-6,few,12,-
CASSPSQGATTEAFF,TGTGCCAGCAGCCCAAGTCAGGGGGCTACCACTGAAGCTTTCTTT,TRBJ1-1,TRBV27,-,15,TRBD1
CAWSSRQGAYEQYF,TGTGCCTGGAGTTCCCGACAGGGAGCCTACGAGCAGTACTTC,TRBJ2-7,TRBV30,-,14,TRBD1
CASSELDSGNTIYF,TGTGCCAGCAGTGAGCTCGACTCTGGAAACACCATATATTTT,TRBJ1-3,TRBV5-6,-,14,-
CASSRDRGIQPQHF,TGTGCCAGCAGCCGTGACAGGGGCATACAGCCCCAGCATTTT,TRBJ1-5,TRBV28,-,14,TRBD1
CASSYSIRTLSGYTF,TGTGCCAGCAGTTACTCGATCCGGACACTCTCGGGCTACACCTTC,TRBJ1-2,TRBV6-5,-,15,-
CSVVDRDVQPQHF,TGCAGCGTTGTGGACAGGGACGTTCAGCCCCAGCATTTT,TRBJ1-5,TRBV29-1,-,13,TRBD1
CASIPEGQGAADTEAFF,TGTGCCAGCATTCCCGAGGGACAGGGGGCTGCGGACACTGAAGCTTTCTTT,TRBJ1-1,TRBV28,-,17,TRBD1
CASSRGGTGYTGELFF,TGTGCCAGCAGCCGTGGAGGGACAGGGTACACCGGGGAGCTGTTTTTT,TRBJ2-2,TRBV7-3,-,16,TRBD1
CASSPPTGSGSQHF,TGTGCCAGCTCACCACCGACAGGCTCTGGTTCCCAGCATTTT,TRBJ1-5,TRBV18,-,14,-
CAWSAAGGEQYF,TGTGCCTGGAGTGCCGCGGGGGGTGAGCAGTACTTC,TRBJ2-7,TRBV30,few,12,TRBD2
CDGGGPNTGELFF,TGCGACGGGGGGGGGCCGAACACCGGGGAGCTGTTTTTT,TRBJ2-2,TRBV6-5,-,13,TRBD2
CSVDHTGGGRMNTEAFF,TGCAGCGTTGACCACACAGGGGGCGGAAGGATGAACACTGAAGCTTTCTTT,TRBJ1-1,TRBV29-1,-,17,TRBD1
CASSLESGPQETQYF,TGCGCCAGCAGCTTGGAGTCAGGCCCCCAAGAGACCCAGTACTTC,TRBJ2-5,TRBV5-1,-,15,-
CATSRGKGGDTEAFF,TGTGCCACCAGCCGGGGGAAGGGAGGGGACACTGAAGCTTTCTTT,TRBJ1-1,TRBV24-1,-,15,-
CASATGNADTQYF,TGTGCCAGCGCTACGGGGAATGCAGATACGCAGTATTTT,TRBJ2-3,TRBV2,-,13,-
CASSLTASGHEQFF,TGTGCCAGCAGCTTAACGGCTAGCGGGCATGAGCAGTTCTTC,TRBJ2-1,TRBV7-2,-,14,TRBD2
CASSFTSYNEQFF,TGTGCCAGCAGCTTCACTAGCTACAATGAGCAGTTCTTC,TRBJ2-1,TRBV7-7,-,13,-
CASSFLGQGLISYGYTF,TGTGCCAGCAGTTTTCTGGGACAGGGTCTGATATCCTATGGCTACACCTTC,TRBJ1-2,TRBV27,once,17,TRBD1
CASTLDRGDEQYF,TGTGCCAGCACCCTCGACAGGGGCGACGAGCAGTACTTC,TRBJ2-7,TRBV6-4,-,13,TRBD1
CASSVDPGTLLYGYTF,TGTGCCAGCAGCGTAGATCCCGGGACACTCCTCTATGGCTACACCTTC,TRBJ1-2,TRBV9,-,16,-
CASSLDRGGSYNEQFF,TGCGCCAGCAGCTTGGACCGGGGGGGCTCCTACAATGAGCAGTTCTTC,TRBJ2-1,TRBV5-1,-,16,TRBD2
CASSLTQGLLNTIYF,TGTGCCAGCAGTCTTACACAGGGCCTATTAAACACCATATATTTT,TRBJ1-3,TRBV7-8,few,15,-